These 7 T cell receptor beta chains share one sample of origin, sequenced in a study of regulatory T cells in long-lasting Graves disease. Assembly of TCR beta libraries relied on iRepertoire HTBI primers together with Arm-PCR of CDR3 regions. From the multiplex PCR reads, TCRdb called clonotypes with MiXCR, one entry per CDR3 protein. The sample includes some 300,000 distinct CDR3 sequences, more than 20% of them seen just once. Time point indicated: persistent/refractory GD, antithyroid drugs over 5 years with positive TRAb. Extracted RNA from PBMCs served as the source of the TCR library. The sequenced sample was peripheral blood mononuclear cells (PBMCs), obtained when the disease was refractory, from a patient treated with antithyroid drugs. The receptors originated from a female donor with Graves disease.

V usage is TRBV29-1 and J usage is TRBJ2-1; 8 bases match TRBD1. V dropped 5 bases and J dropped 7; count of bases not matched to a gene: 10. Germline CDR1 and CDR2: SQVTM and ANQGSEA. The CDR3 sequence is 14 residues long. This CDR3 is CSVTPQNRGNEQFF. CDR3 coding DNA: TGCAGCGTTACACCACAAAACAGGGGGAATGAGCAGTTCTTC.

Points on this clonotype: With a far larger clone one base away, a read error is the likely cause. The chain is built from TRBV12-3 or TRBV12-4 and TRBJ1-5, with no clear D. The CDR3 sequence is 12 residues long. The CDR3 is CAGSPSNQPQHF. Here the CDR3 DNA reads TGTGCCGGCAGCCCTAGCAATCAGCCCCAGCATTTT.

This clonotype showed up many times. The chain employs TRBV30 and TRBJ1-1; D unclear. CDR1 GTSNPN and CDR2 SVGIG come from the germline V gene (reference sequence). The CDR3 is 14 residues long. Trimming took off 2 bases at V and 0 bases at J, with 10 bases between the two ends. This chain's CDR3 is CAWSSEPLNTEAFF. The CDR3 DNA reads TGTGCCTGGAGTAGCGAACCCCTGAACACTGAAGCTTTCTTT.

This CDR3 reads CSARRITGTGAMNTEAFF. Here the CDR3 DNA reads TGCAGTGCTAGACGAATAACCGGGACAGGGGCAATGAACACTGAAGCTTTCTTT. The rearrangement uses TRBV20-1 and TRBJ1-1; 10 bases fit TRBD1. Germline-derived CDR1 and CDR2 are DFQATT and SNEGSKA (reference sequence). J gave up 0 bases and V 2 bases, and 12 bases lay outside the gene matches. This CDR3 has 18 residues.

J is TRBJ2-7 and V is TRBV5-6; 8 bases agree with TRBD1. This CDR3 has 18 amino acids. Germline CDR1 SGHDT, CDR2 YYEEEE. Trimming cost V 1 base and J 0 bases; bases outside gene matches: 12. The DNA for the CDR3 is TGTGCCAGCAGCTTGTTGGGTGACAGGGGCCCGACCTCCTACGAGCAGTACTTC. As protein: CASSLLGDRGPTSYEQYF.

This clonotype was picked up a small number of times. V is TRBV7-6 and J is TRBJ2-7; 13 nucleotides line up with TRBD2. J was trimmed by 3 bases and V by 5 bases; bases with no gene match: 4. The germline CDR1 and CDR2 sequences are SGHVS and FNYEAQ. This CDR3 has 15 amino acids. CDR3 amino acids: CASSEGLAGHYEQYF. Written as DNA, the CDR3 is TGTGCCAGCAGCGAGGGACTAGCGGGGCACTACGAGCAGTACTTC.

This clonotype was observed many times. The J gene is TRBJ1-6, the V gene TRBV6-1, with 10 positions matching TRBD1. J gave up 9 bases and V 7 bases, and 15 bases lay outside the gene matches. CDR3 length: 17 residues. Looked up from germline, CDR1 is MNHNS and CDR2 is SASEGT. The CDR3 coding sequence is TGTGCCAGCAAGGAGGGACAGGGGTCGGGAGAAGCTTCACCCCTCCACTTT. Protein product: CASKEGQGSGEASPLHF.